One and the same sample provided the 31 T cell receptor beta chains below, sequenced in a study of human T cells and chemical hapten exposure. Time point indicated: patch test 2, 6 weeks after DPC sensitization. Treatment denoted: therapeutic diphenylcyclopropenone sensitization with weekly scalp DPC. TCRdb used MiXCR to reprocess the RACE reads, holding one entry per CDR3 protein. Of about 84,000 distinct CDR3 sequences listed, around 9.6% were seen once; the top ten hold roughly 2.5%. The source material was whole blood, sampled in connection with sensitization to the hapten diphenylcyclopropenone (DPC). These receptors all stem from a woman aged 30 to 39 with alopecia areata. Some clones in this sample may be carry-over from other donors' samples.

This clonotype has just a few counts. For the CDR3, the DNA is TGTGCCAGCAGCTTAGTAGGGACACCCCCCTACGAGCAGTACTTC. Encoded protein: CASSLVGTPPYEQYF. The V gene is TRBV7-9, the J gene TRBJ2-7, with D tentatively TRBD1 (6 bases). Germline CDR1 reads SEHNR; CDR2 reads FQNEAQ (reference sequence). The V end lost 1 base, the J end lost 2 bases, and 12 bases lay between the germline ends. This CDR3 region has 15 residues.

The rearrangement links TRBV6-6 to TRBJ2-7; D is possibly TRBD1 (6 bases). The CDR3 runs to 14 residues. The germline V gene has CDR1 MNHNY and CDR2 SVGAGI (reference sequence). The V end was cut by 2 bases, the J end by 2 bases, with 10 bases between. The CDR3 DNA follows: TGTGCCAGCAGTTACCTAACAGGGACCTACGAGCAGTACTTC. The encoded protein is CASSYLTGTYEQYF.

This chain links TRBV2 with TRBJ2-3; D perhaps matches TRBD2 (5 bases). Trimming took off 2 bases at V and 3 bases at J, with 9 bases between the two ends. CDR3 length: 14 amino acids. Germline V lookup: CDR1 SNHLY, CDR2 FYNNEI. In DNA form, the CDR3 reads TGTGCCAGCAGTGAAAATGGCGGGACAGATACGCAGTATTTT. It translates to CASSENGGTDTQYF.

The rearrangement uses TRBV12-3 or TRBV12-4 and TRBJ1-1; D is unclear. Trimming shortened V by 6 bases and J by 2 bases, and 16 bases separated the two germline ends. This CDR3 comprises 15 residues. The DNA for the CDR3 is TGTGCCAGCAGGCCGAACCCGGGATTTAACACTGAAGCTTTCTTT. Translated: CASRPNPGFNTEAFF.

This chain joins TRBV5-1 and TRBJ2-7; D is unresolved. This CDR3 is built from 13 residues. Germline V gene data show CDR1 as SGHRS and CDR2 as YFSETQ. V lost 3 bases, J lost 4 bases, and 11 bases lay in between. CDR3 DNA: TGCGCCAGCAGCTCGGACCTCGGTTACGAGCAGTACTTC. Its translation: CASSSDLGYEQYF.

At least ten counts were recorded for this clonotype. The chain recombines TRBV28 with TRBJ2-7; the match to TRBD2 covers 10 bases. Germline CDR1 reads MDHEN; CDR2 reads SYDVKM. Trimming cost V 4 bases and J 2 bases; bases outside gene matches: 5. This CDR3 is 15 amino acids long. The CDR3 nucleotides are TGTGCCAGCAGTTCTCTAGCGGGAGCCACCTACGAGCAGTACTTC. This encodes CASSSLAGATYEQYF.

This clonotype was counted at least ten times. The chain recombines TRBV7-9 with TRBJ1-6; D unclear. V lost 2 bases to trimming and J lost 13 bases, with 9 bases between them. Germline loops: CDR1 SEHNR, CDR2 FQNEAQ (reference sequence). The CDR3 covers 12 residues. DNA of the CDR3: TGTGCCAGCAGCTTACCCGCGGGGCCCCTCCACTTT. Its translation is CASSLPAGPLHF. Filled out from reference TRBV7-9 and TRBJ1-6, the complete variable domain reads DTGVSQNPRHKITKRGQNVTFRCDPISEHNRLYWYRQTLGQGPEFLTYFQNEAQLEKSRLLSDRFSAERPKGSFSTLEIQRTEQGDSAMYLCASSLPAGPLHFGNGTRLTVT.

This clonotype was seen repeatedly, ten times or more. The chain carries TRBV20-1 and TRBJ1-2; D is unresolved. CDR3 length: 16 residues. V lost 4 bases to trimming and J lost 6 bases, with 24 bases between them. CDR1 DFQATT and CDR2 SNEGSKA come from the germline V gene (reference sequence). CDR3 loop: CSATSTVLGERDGYTF. CDR3 DNA: TGCAGTGCTACTTCCACGGTCCTGGGAGAAAGGGATGGCTACACCTTC.

This clonotype was observed a few times. The chain combines TRBV5-1 with TRBJ1-1; 7 bases agree with TRBD1. This CDR3 contains 16 residues. Germline CDR1 reads SGHRS; CDR2 reads YFSETQ. Trimming at V came to 3 bases and at J to 4 bases, leaving 12 bases not matched to a gene. The CDR3 spells CASSSGTAGGGTEAFF. The DNA for the CDR3 is TGCGCCAGCAGCTCCGGGACAGCAGGCGGGGGCACTGAAGCTTTCTTT.

This clonotype was observed many times. The chain recombines TRBV6-2 or TRBV6-3 with TRBJ2-4; D possibly corresponds to TRBD2 (6 bases). The CDR3 consists of 13 residues. The ends were cut back, 6 bases at V and 7 bases at J, with 13 bases in the middle. The V gene's germline CDR1 is MNHEY and CDR2 SVGEGT. The CDR3 loop reads CASRQGGRNIQYF. The DNA for the CDR3 is TGTGCCAGCAGGCAGGGTGGGAGGAACATTCAGTACTTC.

This clonotype was found a few times. J is TRBJ2-7 and V is TRBV11-2, with a weak D call TRBD2 (5 bases). The CDR3 has 16 amino acids. V lost 1 base to trimming and J lost 0 bases, with 13 bases between them. CDR1 and CDR2 (germline): SGHAT, FQNNGV. CDR3 protein: CASSLVGRDSSYEQYF. The CDR3 DNA is TGTGCCAGCAGCTTAGTGGGTCGGGATAGCTCCTACGAGCAGTACTTC.

This clonotype was detected many times. J is TRBJ2-5 and V is TRBV29-1; TRBD1 agrees at 7 bases. This CDR3 is 12 amino acids long. Trimming at V came to 6 bases and at J to 2 bases, leaving 3 bases not matched to a gene. The V gene's germline CDR1 is SQVTM and CDR2 ANQGSEA. CDR3: CSVRTGQETQYF. The CDR3 DNA sequence: TGCAGCGTCCGGACAGGTCAAGAGACCCAGTACTTC.

The chain employs TRBV2 and TRBJ2-5; D is undetermined. Germline assignment: CDR1 SNHLY and CDR2 FYNNEI. The CDR3 has 11 amino acids. Trimming removed 1 base at V and 7 bases at J, with 4 bases between. The CDR3 protein is CASSEGGTQYF. The CDR3 DNA reads as TGTGCCAGCAGTGAAGGGGGGACCCAGTACTTC.

V usage is TRBV28 and J usage is TRBJ2-2; possible D gene TRBD2, 5 bases. Trimming removed 3 bases from V and 2 bases from J, with 7 bases in between. The CDR3 is made up of 14 amino acids. Germline V CDR1 and CDR2: MDHEN, SYDVKM. CDR3 protein: CASSFDYNTGELFF. CDR3 DNA: TGTGCCAGCAGTTTTGACTACAACACCGGGGAGCTGTTTTTT.

This clonotype has at least ten counts. This sequence joins TRBV12-3 or TRBV12-4 and TRBJ1-6; unclear D gene. Trimming left V 3 bases short and J 4 bases short, with 1 base between. The CDR3 consists of 12 residues. CDR3 sequence: CASSFYNSPLHF. CDR3 coding DNA: TGTGCCAGCAGTTTTTATAATTCACCCCTCCACTTT.

This clonotype was detected ten times or more. The chain combines TRBV7-2 with TRBJ2-3, with D perhaps given as TRBD1 or TRBD2 (6 bases each). The germline V gene encodes CDR1 SGHTA and CDR2 FQGNSA. V gave up 5 bases and J gave up 2 bases, with 14 bases separating them. The CDR3 is made up of 15 amino acids. CDR3 residues: CASSRGGLFTDTQYF. CDR3 DNA: TGTGCCAGCAGCCGAGGGGGACTTTTCACAGATACGCAGTATTTT.

This clonotype came up many times. The chain uses TRBV29-1 and TRBJ2-1, with 12 nucleotides matching TRBD2. V was pared by 7 bases and J by 13 bases, with 11 bases of the junction left unmatched. The CDR3 runs 13 residues. Germline V lookup: CDR1 SQVTM, CDR2 ANQGSEA. CDR3 DNA: TGCAGCGCAATGTCCCGACTAGCGGGAGTTCAGTTCTTC. Its protein is CSAMSRLAGVQFF.

The sample holds many counts of this clonotype. V gene TRBV6-2 or TRBV6-3 combines with J gene TRBJ2-2; 7 bases agree with TRBD2. The germline gives CDR1 MNHEY, CDR2 SVGEGT. This CDR3 is 19 amino acids long. V lost 4 bases, J lost 7 bases, and 21 bases stayed unmatched. In nucleotides, the CDR3 is TGTGCCAGCAGTTTCCCTGGTTTGGTCGGGAGGCCCGATATCGGGGAGCTGTTTTTT. As protein: CASSFPGLVGRPDIGELFF.

The genes are TRBV29-1 and TRBJ2-1; 8 bases map to TRBD2. This CDR3 has 16 amino acids. Per germline, CDR1 SQVTM and CDR2 ANQGSEA. V shed 7 bases, J shed 5 bases, and the junction held 16 bases outside the gene matches. CDR3 in amino acids: CSATDHISGKDNEQFF. In DNA, the CDR3 is TGCAGCGCCACCGATCATATTAGCGGGAAAGACAATGAGCAGTTCTTC.

This rearrangement joins TRBV20-1 to TRBJ1-2; D gene uncertain. The CDR3 runs to 11 residues. The germline V and J ends were trimmed by 3 bases and 8 bases, with 10 bases remaining between them. Per the germline V gene, CDR1 is DFQATT and CDR2 is SNEGSKA (reference sequence). This CDR3 reads CSASPVFGYTF. CDR3 coding DNA: TGCAGTGCTAGTCCCGTGTTCGGCTACACCTTC.

This clonotype has at least ten counts. For the CDR3, the DNA is TGTGCCAGCAGCGAGTACAGGGGGCGCACAGATACGCAGTATTTT. As protein: CASSEYRGRTDTQYF. This sequence joins TRBV12-3 or TRBV12-4 and TRBJ2-3, with 9 nucleotides matching TRBD1. The ends lost 6 bases at V and 1 base at J; junction bases unmatched: 5. The CDR3 spans 15 residues.

This clonotype was seen more than once but under ten times. This chain connects TRBV6-6 to TRBJ2-3, with 14 bases matching TRBD2. The V gene end was trimmed by 7 bases and the J gene end by 5 bases; junction bases not matched to a gene: 8. Germline CDR1 reads MNHNY; CDR2 reads SVGAGI (reference sequence). This CDR3 contains 16 residues. The CDR3 sequence: CASTLTSGGAIDTQYF. CDR3 sequence (DNA): TGTGCCAGCACCTTGACTAGCGGGGGGGCAATAGATACGCAGTATTTT.

This clonotype has more than one count but fewer than ten. This sequence joins TRBV5-1 and TRBJ2-3; TRBD2 agrees at 11 bases. Germline V gene lookup returns CDR1 SGHRS and CDR2 YFSETQ. There are 17 residues in the CDR3. V was clipped by 0 bases and J by 7 bases; unmatched bases: 10. This CDR3 is CASSLGSSGRHLNTQYF. CDR3 DNA sequence: TGCGCCAGCAGCTTGGGGTCTAGCGGGAGGCATTTGAATACGCAGTATTTT.

This clonotype was seen ten or more times. The chain carries TRBV28 and TRBJ2-7; TRBD2 agrees at 8 bases. This CDR3 comprises 15 residues. Germline-derived CDR1 and CDR2 are MDHEN and SYDVKM. Unmatched junction bases numbered 6, after V lost 3 bases and J lost 2 bases. In nucleotides, the CDR3 is TGTGCCAGCAGTTTCGGGGGGGCTTCGGCCTACGAGCAGTACTTC. This translates into CASSFGGASAYEQYF.

This clonotype was seen ten or more times. This chain uses TRBV12-3 or TRBV12-4 with TRBJ1-6, with D perhaps matching TRBD1 (5 bases). V lost 3 bases and J lost 10, with 19 bases in between. CDR3 length: 16 amino acids. As DNA, the CDR3 is TGTGCCAGCAGTTTGGCCCTACCGGGCGCAGGGTCACCCCTCCACTTT. Protein product: CASSLALPGAGSPLHF.

This clonotype was seen ten or more times. The rearrangement uses TRBV7-2 and TRBJ2-3; tentative D call: TRBD2 (5 bases). CDR3 length equals 14 residues. V was pared by 3 bases and J by 1 base, with 8 bases between. Germline V gene data show CDR1 as SGHTA and CDR2 as FQGNSA. DNA of the CDR3: TGTGCCAGCAGCTTTGATAGCGGCACAGATACGCAGTATTTT. Protein: CASSFDSGTDTQYF.

CDR3: CASPRQGSYNEQFF. DNA for the CDR3: TGTGCCAGCCCACGACAGGGGTCCTACAATGAGCAGTTCTTC. The chain combines TRBV21-1 with TRBJ2-1; TRBD1, the table's D call, lacks a check against the DNA. TRBV21-1 is marked as a pseudogene. CDR3 length: 14 residues.

There are a few counts of this clonotype. The chain recombines TRBV29-1 with TRBJ2-2, with 10 nucleotides matching TRBD1. The CDR3 loop spans 15 amino acids. Per the germline V gene, CDR1 is SQVTM and CDR2 is ANQGSEA. Trimming cost V 5 bases and J 6 bases; bases outside gene matches: 9. The CDR3 sequence: CSVSRGQGSAGELFF. CDR3 DNA sequence: TGCAGCGTTTCCCGGGGACAGGGGTCAGCCGGGGAGCTGTTTTTT.

V gene TRBV29-1 combines with J gene TRBJ1-1, with unresolved D. V was cut by 7 bases and J by 0 bases, with 15 bases left in between. The CDR3 loop spans 14 amino acids. Per the germline V gene, CDR1 is SQVTM and CDR2 is ANQGSEA. CDR3 loop: CSAQSAVVNTEAFF. The CDR3 DNA is TGCAGCGCTCAATCAGCAGTTGTGAACACTGAAGCTTTCTTT.

Ten or more counts support this clonotype. The chain is built from TRBV7-9 and TRBJ1-3; D perhaps matches TRBD1 (5 bases). V was trimmed by 2 bases and J by 5 bases, leaving 10 bases between them. CDR3 size: 14 residues. The V gene's germline CDR1 is SEHNR and CDR2 FQNEAQ (reference sequence). The CDR3 here is CASSLPDRRNTIYF. Written as DNA, the CDR3 is TGTGCCAGCAGCTTACCCGACAGACGAAACACCATATATTTT.

This clonotype has ten or more counts. The chain joins TRBV3-1 to TRBJ2-1; D may be TRBD2 (6 bases). Trimming pared 4 bases from V and 2 bases from J, leaving 15 bases between. The CDR3 spans 16 residues. The V gene's germline CDR1 is LGHDT and CDR2 YNNKEL (reference sequence). The CDR3 DNA follows: TGTGCCAGCAGCCTCACCGGGACTCGTACCTACAATGAGCAGTTCTTC. The encoded protein is CASSLTGTRTYNEQFF.